These 30 T cell receptor beta chains originate from one sample sequenced in a study of vaccination effects on CD4 cells after COVID-19. Under the ViraFEST assay, PBMC were stimulated with viral peptide pools so that antigen-specific CD4+ T cells expanded. Sequencing was performed afterwards. Following a roughly ten-day culture, CD4+ T cells were purified. Each participant was administered two doses of either the BNT162b2 or the mRNA-1273 vaccine. What these receptors recognize is not known. Using immunoSEQ multiplex PCR, the repertoire was profiled, and TCRdb retains in-frame clones only, with some absent. This table has 25,000 to 35,000 clones, 65% appearing once. The source was CD4+ T cells from PBMCs cultured with SARS-CoV-2 spike peptides, collected after COVID-19 vaccination. The receptors come from a human donor who received a COVID-19 vaccine.

The chain links TRBV27 to TRBJ1-1; 9 bases fit TRBD1. CDR1 and CDR2 (germline): MNHEY, SMNVEV (reference sequence). The CDR3 spans 14 residues. V dropped 6 bases and J dropped 5; count of bases not matched to a gene: 7. The CDR3 region is CASRLQGARTEAFF. The DNA for the CDR3 is TGTGCCAGCAGGCTACAGGGGGCGCGGACTGAAGCTTTCTTT.

The rearrangement joins TRBV4-1 to TRBJ2-3; 8 bases match TRBD2. Germline loops: CDR1 MGHRA, CDR2 YSYEKL. V gave up 5 bases and J gave up 3 bases; unmatched junction bases: 4. The CDR3 is 14 residues long. The CDR3 bases are TGCGCCAGCAGCTCAGGGACTAGTACAGATACGCAGTATTTT. As protein: CASSSGTSTDTQYF.

This chain connects TRBV28 to TRBJ2-7; unclear D gene. The germline V gene has CDR1 MDHEN and CDR2 SYDVKM. This CDR3 comprises 13 residues. Trimming cost V 6 bases and J 2 bases, with 11 bases left between them. CDR3 amino acids: CASRASTPYEQYF. The CDR3 nucleotides are TGTGCCAGCAGAGCATCAACCCCCTACGAGCAGTACTTC.

The gene calls are TRBV10-3 and TRBJ2-7; 7 nucleotides align to TRBD2. With 3 bases clipped from V and 4 bases from J, the junction kept 9 bases outside the gene matches. The CDR3 is 15 residues long. Germline V gene sequence: CDR1 ENHRY, CDR2 SYGVKD. The CDR3 nucleotides read TGTGCCATCAGTGACCGCGGGAGCGGTCGATACGAGCAGTACTTC. Protein product: CAISDRGSGRYEQYF.

The chain is built from TRBV11-2 and TRBJ2-5; 13 bases are a match to TRBD2. V dropped 3 bases and J dropped 4; count of bases not matched to a gene: 11. Germline values: CDR1 SGHAT, CDR2 FQNNGV. CDR3 size: 18 residues. DNA for the CDR3: TGTGCCAGCAGCTTTGGTCTACTAGCGGGAGGGCCAGGAGAGACCCAGTACTTC. Amino acids: CASSFGLLAGGPGETQYF.

The chain is built from TRBV5-1 and TRBJ1-1; TRBD1 might be the D (6 bases). Germline CDR1 reads SGHRS; CDR2 reads YFSETQ. This CDR3 comprises 13 residues. Trimming pared 0 bases from V and 11 bases from J, leaving 14 bases between. CDR3 nucleotide sequence: TGCGCCAGCAGCTTGGAATCAGGGGCGGCTGCTTTCTTT. Its translation is CASSLESGAAAFF.

The V call is TRBV3-1 (or the pseudogene TRBV3-2), the J call TRBJ1-2; D may be TRBD1 (6 bases). V lost 4 bases to trimming and J lost 4 bases, with 13 bases between them. CDR1 LGHDT and CDR2 YNNKEL come from the germline V gene (reference sequence). This CDR3 has 14 amino acids. CDR3 bases: TGTGCCAGCAGCCCACAGGGCTCTCTCTATGGCTACACCTTC. Protein product: CASSPQGSLYGYTF.

This rearrangement joins TRBV12-3 or TRBV12-4 to TRBJ2-1, with D unclear. This CDR3 spans 13 amino acids. Trimming took 5 bases from V and 2 from J, leaving 7 bases between them. DNA of the CDR3: TGTGCCAGCAGTGTACTCACCTACAATGAGCAGTTCTTC. It encodes CASSVLTYNEQFF.

This chain links TRBV18 with TRBJ2-2, with D hard to call. This CDR3 is built from 15 residues. The germline V gene encodes CDR1 KGHSH and CDR2 LQKENI. With 0 bases removed from V and 3 bases from J, the gap between germline ends came to 8 bases. DNA for the CDR3: TGTGCCAGCTCACCACCCGACACCTACACCGGGGAGCTGTTTTTT. Encoded protein: CASSPPDTYTGELFF.

This clone has at least ten counts. The V gene is TRBV6-5, the J gene TRBJ1-2; no firm D call. The germline V gene has CDR1 MNHEY and CDR2 SVGAGI. There are 14 residues in the CDR3. V lost 6 bases, J lost 1 base, and 12 bases lay in between. In nucleotides, the CDR3 is TGTGCCAGCAGGGGATCCGCCAATAACTATGGCTACACCTTC. Amino acids: CASRGSANNYGYTF.

The V call is TRBV10-3, the J call TRBJ2-5; 7 nucleotides align to TRBD2. The J segment lost 4 bases and the V segment lost 0 bases, leaving 5 bases of the junction unmatched. This CDR3 region has 15 residues. The germline V gene encodes CDR1 ENHRY and CDR2 SYGVKD. CDR3: CAISESGREGETQYF. The CDR3, as DNA: TGTGCCATCAGTGAGTCGGGCAGGGAGGGAGAGACCCAGTACTTC.

The gene calls are TRBV19 and TRBJ2-1, with 10 bases matching TRBD2. This CDR3 has 15 amino acids. The germline gives CDR1 LNHDA, CDR2 SQIVND (reference sequence). Trimming at V came to 3 bases and at J to 7 bases, leaving 6 bases not matched to a gene. CDR3 nucleotide sequence: TGTGCCAGTAGTATTTTTGGACTAGCGGAAAATGAGCAGTTCTTC. This encodes CASSIFGLAENEQFF.

CDR3: CASSSSRDMGSPLHF. CDR3 coding DNA: TGTGCCAGCAGCTCAAGCCGGGACATGGGTTCACCCCTCCACTTT. This chain connects TRBV7-8 to TRBJ1-6, with D tentatively TRBD1 (6 bases). The germline V and J ends were trimmed by 4 bases and 9 bases, with 16 bases remaining between them. Looked up from germline, CDR1 is SGHVS and CDR2 is FQNEAQ. The CDR3 covers 15 residues.

The chain carries TRBV5-1 and TRBJ2-5; either TRBD1 or TRBD2 may fit D (5 bases each). The CDR3 totals 14 residues. V was pared by 0 bases and J by 4 bases, with 10 bases between. Germline lookup yields CDR1 SGHRS and CDR2 YFSETQ. CDR3 DNA: TGCGCCAGCAGCTTGGCCAGGGCGGGAGAGACCCAGTACTTC. As protein: CASSLARAGETQYF.

J is TRBJ1-2 and V is TRBV10-3, with 8 bases lining up with TRBD1. This CDR3 has 15 residues. CDR1 ENHRY and CDR2 SYGVKD come from the germline V gene. Trimming at V came to 0 bases and at J to 6 bases, leaving 6 bases not matched to a gene. CDR3 amino acids: CAISESGMTGDGYTF. For the CDR3, the DNA is TGTGCCATCAGTGAGTCGGGAATGACAGGGGATGGCTACACCTTC.

This clone was seen only a few times. The chain has TRBV11-2 and TRBJ1-1; D may be TRBD1 (5 bases). CDR3 size: 13 residues. The germline V gene has CDR1 SGHAT and CDR2 FQNNGV. The CDR3 DNA sequence: TGTGGCTCCGAGAGGGGCATGAACACTGAAGCTTTCTTT. Translating it yields CGSERGMNTEAFF.

The CDR3 DNA follows: TGTGCCAGCAGCCTGCGGAGCAACACAGATACGCAGTATTTT. Its protein product is CASSLRSNTDTQYF. The V gene is TRBV3-1 (or the pseudogene TRBV3-2), the J gene TRBJ2-3; D is undetermined. V was pared by 4 bases and J by 2 bases, with 10 bases between. This CDR3 is 14 amino acids long. Germline-derived CDR1 and CDR2 are LGHDT and YNNKEL (reference sequence).

This rearrangement joins TRBV19 to TRBJ2-1; the D gene is possibly TRBD1 (5 bases). The CDR3 is 13 amino acids. Deletions cut 1 base from V and 12 bases from J, with 13 bases between. Germline CDR1 is LNHDA and CDR2 is SQIVND (reference sequence). The CDR3 protein is CASSIGQSPRQFF. DNA of the CDR3: TGTGCCAGTAGTATAGGACAGTCCCCACGGCAGTTCTTC. Supplemented by reference TRBV19 and TRBJ2-1, the full variable domain reads DGGITQSPKYLFRKEGQNVTLSCEQNLNHDAMYWYRQDPGQGLRLIYYSQIVNDFQKGDIAEGYSVSREKKESFPLTVTSAQKNPTAFYLCASSIGQSPRQFFGPGTRLTVL.

This clone was found a few times. V is TRBV6-6 and J is TRBJ2-1; D possibly corresponds to TRBD2 (6 bases). The CDR3 runs 18 residues. Trimming cost V 5 bases and J 7 bases, with 27 bases left between them. CDR1 is MNHNY, CDR2 SVGAGI, per germline (reference sequence). Here the CDR3 DNA reads TGTGCCAGCAGTCTAAAAAGAGGACTCCGAGGGACTCGGAATGAGCAGTTCTTC. Translation: CASSLKRGLRGTRNEQFF.

V is TRBV24-1 and J is TRBJ1-1; D gene unclear. The ends were cut back, 4 bases at V and 8 bases at J, with 13 bases in the middle. The CDR3 contains 13 residues. Germline lookup yields CDR1 KGHDR and CDR2 SFDVKD. The CDR3 coding sequence is TGTGCCACCAGTGACGTCCGGGCAGGCGAAGCTTTCTTT. The encoded protein is CATSDVRAGEAFF.

The count of this clone is one. The rearrangement joins TRBV6-4 to TRBJ2-6; D is unresolved. Germline V CDR1 and CDR2: MRHNA, SNTAGT. V dropped 1 base and J dropped 0 bases, with 13 bases sitting between them. This CDR3 contains 18 residues. CDR3 in amino acids: CASSDYALYHSGANVLTF. The CDR3 coding sequence is TGTGCCAGCAGTGACTATGCGCTATACCACTCTGGGGCCAACGTCCTGACTTTC.

This clone appeared many times. The chain couples TRBV5-1 to TRBJ2-3; the match to TRBD2 covers 8 bases. CDR3 length: 15 amino acids. Germline CDR1 and CDR2: SGHRS and YFSETQ. V lost 0 bases to trimming and J lost 8 bases; unmatched junction nucleotides: 8. CDR3 nucleotide sequence: TGCGCCAGCAGCTTGGATAGGTTAGCGGGAAGTACGCAGTATTTT. Translating gives CASSLDRLAGSTQYF.

The J gene is TRBJ1-2, the V gene TRBV5-1; maybe TRBD1 (5 bases). V dropped 4 bases and J dropped 7 bases, with 17 bases sitting between them. The CDR3 length is 14 residues. Germline V lookup: CDR1 SGHRS, CDR2 YFSETQ. The CDR3 region is CASSAPGTQLGYTF. As DNA, the CDR3 is TGCGCCAGCAGCGCACCCGGGACGCAACTTGGCTACACCTTC. Variable domain in full (rest from reference TRBV5-1 and TRBJ1-2): KAGVTQTPRYLIKTRGQQVTLSCSPISGHRSVSWYQQTPGQGLQFLFEYFSETQRNKGNFPGRFSGRQFSNSRSEMNVSTLELGDSALYLCASSAPGTQLGYTFGSGTRLTVV.

V usage is TRBV5-6 and J usage is TRBJ2-7; 12 nucleotides align to TRBD2. The germline V gene has CDR1 SGHDT and CDR2 YYEEEE. The CDR3 is 19 amino acids. With 4 bases clipped from V and 3 bases from J, the junction kept 17 bases outside the gene matches. The CDR3 loop is CASSPPRGTSGLGFYEQYF. DNA for the CDR3: TGTGCCAGCAGCCCCCCGAGGGGGACTAGCGGGCTTGGGTTCTACGAGCAGTACTTC.

J is TRBJ2-1 and V is TRBV5-1, with TRBD2 identical over 14 bases. Germline V gene sequence: CDR1 SGHRS, CDR2 YFSETQ. V lost 5 bases, J lost 7 bases, and 8 bases stayed unmatched. The CDR3 has 16 amino acids. The DNA for the CDR3 is TGCGCCAGCAGGCCCGCGGGGACTAGCGGGAGTAATGAGCAGTTCTTC. It translates to CASRPAGTSGSNEQFF.

This chain uses TRBV18 with TRBJ2-3, with D unresolved. Trimming cost V 1 base and J 0 bases, with 8 bases left between them. Germline lookup yields CDR1 KGHSH and CDR2 LQKENI. The CDR3 runs 15 residues. DNA for the CDR3: TGTGCCAGCTCACCACTACAGAGTAGCACAGATACGCAGTATTTT. Its translation is CASSPLQSSTDTQYF.

The chain combines TRBV5-1 with TRBJ2-1; D is unresolved. The CDR3 spans 14 residues. Deletions cut 0 bases from V and 3 bases from J, with 7 bases between. Germline-derived CDR1 and CDR2 are SGHRS and YFSETQ. The CDR3 coding sequence is TGCGCCAGCAGCTTGGGAGGCGACTACAATGAGCAGTTCTTC. Translating it yields CASSLGGDYNEQFF.

The J gene is TRBJ1-1, the V gene TRBV2; D is perhaps TRBD1 (5 bases). Germline V CDR1 and CDR2: SNHLY, FYNNEI. The CDR3 is 13 amino acids. V lost 4 bases, J lost 1 base, and 7 bases lay in between. The CDR3 is CASSGQPNTEAFF. DNA for the CDR3: TGTGCCAGCAGTGGACAGCCGAACACTGAAGCTTTCTTT.

The J gene is TRBJ2-7, the V gene TRBV6-5; D is possibly TRBD1 (7 bases). Germline CDR1 reads MNHEY; CDR2 reads SVGAGI. CDR3 length equals 14 residues. V shed 7 bases and J shed 1 base, with 14 bases lying between them. The CDR3 coding sequence is TGTGCCAGCACCCGACAGGGAGGATCCTACGAGCAGTACTTC. Encoded protein: CASTRQGGSYEQYF.

J is TRBJ1-4 and V is TRBV5-6; tentatively, D is TRBD1 (6 bases). Trimming shortened V by 1 base and J by 3 bases, and 13 bases separated the two germline ends. The CDR3 extends over 16 amino acids. The V gene's germline CDR1 is SGHDT and CDR2 YYEEEE. In DNA, the CDR3 is TGTGCCAGCAGCTTGTTGGGGGCAGGGGCTAATGAAAAACTGTTTTTT. Translation: CASSLLGAGANEKLFF.